This is a list of T cell receptor beta chains from one sample in a study of T cell responses to AZD1222 COVID-19 vaccine. Clones were read by immunoSEQ multiplex PCR, and TCRdb kept only the in-frame ones, dropping some. Of 90,000 to 95,000 clones listed, 70% to 90% were seen once; the top ten hold roughly a tenth. The source material was peripheral blood, sampled on day 0 of AZD1222 vaccination. The source is an adult in good health. Each CDR3 is given with its conserved first and last residue. The D gene is left open where the match is weak. Expanded clones are given a class, and other clones once, few, many or no size at all.

V gene,CDR3 length,J gene,D gene,clone size,CDR3 protein,CDR3 DNA
TRBV29-1,14,TRBJ1-1,-,once,CSAGGREAFTEAFF,TGCAGCGCCGGGGGTAGGGAAGCGTTCACTGAAGCTTTCTTT
TRBV4-2,16,TRBJ2-1,TRBD2,-,CASSRGLAGSEGGPFF,TGTGCCAGCAGCCGAGGACTAGCGGGATCTGAGGGCGGCCCGTTCTTC
TRBV7-2,13,TRBJ1-2,-,-,CASSLAGSYGYTF,TGTGCCAGCAGCTTAGCTGGTTCCTATGGCTACACCTTC
TRBV5-1,14,TRBJ2-3,-,-,CASYPETHTDTQYF,TGCGCCAGCTACCCTGAGACACACACAGATACGCAGTATTTT
TRBV28,14,TRBJ2-7,TRBD2,-,CASRGSGRLYEQYF,TGTGCCAGCAGGGGTAGCGGGAGGCTCTACGAGCAGTACTTC
TRBV28,13,TRBJ1-2,-,-,CASKRLGIYGYTF,TGTGCCAGCAAACGCTTAGGGATCTATGGCTACACCTTC
TRBV28,16,TRBJ2-5,TRBD2,-,CASSLGLVGGPETQYF,TGTGCCAGCAGTTTAGGATTGGTGGGAGGGCCTGAGACCCAGTACTTC
TRBV5-1,17,TRBJ2-2,-,-,CASREVPGNSGTGELFF,TGCGCCAGCAGGGAAGTACCCGGGAATAGTGGCACCGGGGAGCTGTTTTTT
TRBV6-2/TRBV6-3,18,TRBJ2-1,-,-,CASSYTNGDLMGYNEQFF,TGTGCCAGCAGTTACACGAACGGGGACCTAATGGGGTACAATGAGCAGTTCTTC
TRBV6-4,12,TRBJ2-1,-,-,CASSGGGNEQFF,TGTGCCAGCAGTGGTGGGGGGAATGAGCAGTTCTTC
TRBV27,14,TRBJ2-3,-,once,CASSLSRGTDTQYF,TGTGCCAGCAGTCTCTCAAGGGGCACAGATACGCAGTATTTT
TRBV30,14,TRBJ2-2,-,-,CAWSRGRGTGELFF,TGTGCCTGGAGCCGGGGGCGAGGCACCGGGGAGCTGTTTTTT
TRBV5-4,16,TRBJ2-3,TRBD1,-,CASSMRTGGGTDTQYF,TGTGCCAGCAGCATGAGGACAGGGGGCGGCACAGATACGCAGTATTTT
TRBV19,13,TRBJ1-2,TRBD1,-,CATRDSVNYGYTF,TGTGCCACCCGGGACAGCGTCAACTATGGCTACACCTTC
TRBV5-5,16,TRBJ2-7,-,-,CASSFGQRLPPRGQYF,TGTGCCAGCAGCTTCGGTCAGCGACTCCCACCTCGGGGGCAGTACTTC
TRBV2,14,TRBJ1-4,TRBD1,-,CASSDRDRGLKLFF,TGTGCCAGCAGTGATCGGGACAGGGGACTTAAACTGTTTTTT
TRBV7-9,14,TRBJ2-5,-,-,CASSLLSTAGTQYF,TGTGCCAGCAGCTTACTCTCAACGGCAGGGACCCAGTACTTC
TRBV2,13,TRBJ1-1,-,-,CASSGGRPTEAFF,TGTGCCAGCAGTGGAGGGAGACCTACTGAAGCTTTCTTT
TRBV6-5,11,TRBJ2-7,TRBD2,-,CAAGVLNEQYF,TGTGCCGCGGGAGTTCTGAACGAGCAGTACTTC
TRBV2,14,TRBJ2-7,TRBD1,-,CASPGTGSSYEQYF,TGTGCCAGCCCCGGGACAGGGAGCTCCTACGAGCAGTACTTC
TRBV7-9,14,TRBJ2-2,-,-,CASRMLASTGELFF,TGTGCCAGCAGGATGTTAGCGAGCACCGGGGAGCTGTTTTTT
TRBV28,17,TRBJ2-3,-,-,CASSFRGLGGQADTQYF,TGTGCCAGCAGTTTTCGAGGGCTTGGGGGGCAGGCAGATACGCAGTATTTT
TRBV28,12,TRBJ1-2,-,-,CASRQGNYGYTF,TGTGCCAGCAGACAGGGTAACTATGGCTACACCTTC
TRBV5-1,12,TRBJ1-1,-,few,CASSLNGGEAFF,TGCGCCAGCAGCTTGAACGGGGGTGAAGCTTTCTTT
TRBV2,14,TRBJ1-5,-,-,CASSVGGGYQPQHF,TGTGCCAGCAGTGTGGGGGGAGGGTATCAGCCCCAGCATTTT
TRBV5-1,15,TRBJ1-2,TRBD1,-,CASSLGQGINYGYTF,TGCGCCAGCAGCTTGGGACAGGGGATTAACTATGGCTACACCTTC
TRBV2,13,TRBJ2-3,-,-,CAIRQSGPDTQYF,TGTGCCATTAGGCAGTCAGGACCAGATACGCAGTATTTT
TRBV2,14,TRBJ1-4,-,-,CASSQGPTNEKLFF,TGTGCCAGCAGTCAGGGACCTACTAATGAAAAACTGTTTTTT
TRBV28,13,TRBJ2-5,TRBD1,-,CASRRQGQETQYF,TGTGCCAGCAGGCGACAGGGACAAGAGACCCAGTACTTC
TRBV11-2,15,TRBJ2-7,-,few,CASSFEAGRSYEQYF,TGTGCCAGCAGCTTCGAAGCGGGTCGCTCCTACGAGCAGTACTTC
TRBV28,14,TRBJ1-2,TRBD1,few,CASSLRGQSYGYTF,TGTGCCAGCAGTTTACGGGGACAGTCATATGGCTACACCTTC
TRBV5-4,14,TRBJ2-7,-,-,CASRRGTAGDEQYF,TGTGCCAGCAGGCGCGGGACAGCTGGGGACGAGCAGTACTTC
TRBV11-3,13,TRBJ1-3,-,-,CASSLQQGNTIYF,TGTGCCAGCAGCTTACAACAGGGAAACACCATATATTTT
TRBV5-1,14,TRBJ2-2,TRBD1,-,CASSLTQGAGELFF,TGCGCCAGCAGCTTGACACAGGGGGCCGGGGAGCTGTTTTTT
TRBV20-1,11,TRBJ1-2,-,few,CSASRLGGYTF,TGCAGTGCTAGTAGGCTGGGTGGCTACACCTTC
TRBV3-1/TRBV3-2,16,TRBJ2-5,TRBD2,-,CASTDGLAGGQETQYF,TGTGCCAGCACCGACGGACTAGCGGGAGGCCAAGAGACCCAGTACTTC
TRBV2,14,TRBJ2-7,TRBD1,-,CASSGDRDSYEQYF,TGTGCCAGCAGCGGGGACAGAGACTCCTACGAGCAGTACTTC
TRBV4-2,15,TRBJ1-6,-,-,CASSSSRGLRTAVHF,TGTGCCAGCAGCTCCAGTCGGGGACTGAGGACAGCCGTCCACTTT
TRBV28,14,TRBJ1-3,-,-,CASSFLAGGNTIYF,TGTGCCAGCAGTTTCTTGGCCGGCGGAAACACCATATATTTT
TRBV6-4,12,TRBJ1-2,-,-,CASKDRRGGYTF,TGTGCCAGCAAAGACAGGCGGGGAGGCTACACCTTC
TRBV30,14,TRBJ1-5,-,-,CAWARGQGRQPQHF,TGTGCCTGGGCGCGGGGGCAGGGTCGTCAGCCCCAGCATTTT
TRBV5-6,16,TRBJ2-7,TRBD1,-,CASSLISDRGSYEQYF,TGTGCCAGCAGCTTGATATCGGACAGGGGTTCCTACGAGCAGTACTTC
TRBV29-1,12,TRBJ1-2,-,-,CSVQRTGYGYTF,TGCAGCGTTCAAAGAACGGGCTATGGCTACACCTTC
TRBV12-5,16,TRBJ1-5,-,-,CASGLVVGQTNQPQHF,TGTGCTAGTGGTTTGGTAGTTGGCCAGACTAATCAGCCCCAGCATTTT
TRBV7-9,11,TRBJ2-5,-,-,CASSRTETQYF,TGTGCCAGCAGCCGAACCGAGACCCAGTACTTC
TRBV3-1/TRBV3-2,11,TRBJ2-3,-,-,CASSQADTQYF,TGTGCCAGCAGCCAAGCCGATACGCAGTATTTT
TRBV20-1,14,TRBJ1-1,TRBD1,-,CSASRQGLNTEAFF,TGCAGTGCGAGTCGACAGGGTTTGAACACTGAAGCTTTCTTT
TRBV15,14,TRBJ1-5,-,-,CATSRLGVNQPQHF,TGTGCCACCAGCAGACTAGGGGTCAATCAGCCCCAGCATTTT
TRBV5-1,16,TRBJ1-6,-,-,CASSPGSSSYNSPLHF,TGCGCCAGCAGCCCAGGGTCCAGCTCCTATAATTCACCCCTCCACTTT
TRBV5-1,17,TRBJ2-6,-,-,CASSLVARGIGANVLTF,TGCGCCAGCAGCTTGGTGGCCAGGGGTATTGGGGCCAACGTCCTGACTTTC
TRBV9,15,TRBJ1-5,-,-,CASSVGDLPNQPQHF,TGTGCCAGCAGCGTAGGGGACCTCCCCAATCAGCCCCAGCATTTT
TRBV7-3,11,TRBJ2-2,-,-,CASSSRGELFF,TGTGCCAGCAGCTCGCGCGGGGAGCTGTTTTTT
TRBV6-6,13,TRBJ1-2,-,-,CASMQQEYYGYTF,TGTGCCAGCATGCAACAGGAGTACTATGGCTACACCTTC
TRBV5-1,14,TRBJ2-7,-,-,CASSLVSGGYEQYF,TGCGCCAGCAGCTTGGTTTCTGGAGGCTACGAGCAGTACTTC
TRBV7-2,14,TRBJ2-7,-,few,CASSLAGGPDEQYF,TGTGCCAGCAGCTTAGCAGGGGGGCCAGACGAGCAGTACTTC